These 5 T cell receptor beta chains were sequenced from one sample in a study of blood T cell repertoires in COVID-19. TCRdb's table, derived via immunoSEQ multiplex PCR, lists solely in-frame clones and lacks some. Of 100,000 or so clones in the sample, around 73% were seen once. The sample comprised peripheral blood. These receptor sequences come from a man aged 55 to 69 with active or convalescent COVID-19.

The rearrangement joins TRBV6-5 to TRBJ1-4; possible D gene TRBD1, 6 bases. The V gene's germline CDR1 is MNHEY and CDR2 SVGAGI. The CDR3 length is 14 residues. V lost 6 bases and J 7 bases, leaving 15 bases between the germline ends. CDR3 DNA: TGTGCCAGCAGCCCAACAGGGATGGGTGAAAAACTGTTTTTT. Its translation: CASSPTGMGEKLFF.

The chain couples TRBV7-9 to TRBJ2-7, with 9 bases lining up with TRBD1. This CDR3 is 13 amino acids long. J gave up 5 bases and V 5 bases, and 4 bases lay outside the gene matches. Germline CDR1 is SEHNR and CDR2 is FQNEAQ (reference sequence). In nucleotides, the CDR3 is TGTGCCAGCAGCCGGGACAGGGCCCACGAGCAGTACTTC. As protein: CASSRDRAHEQYF.

V and J are TRBV6-5 and TRBJ1-1; 9 bases are shared with TRBD1. CDR3 length: 14 residues. Germline V gives CDR1 MNHEY, CDR2 SVGAGI. V dropped 11 bases and J dropped 1; count of bases not matched to a gene: 8. The CDR3 protein is CASRTGDRNTEAFF. CDR3 DNA: TGTGCCTCTAGGACAGGGGACCGGAACACTGAAGCTTTCTTT.

The rearrangement uses TRBV28 and TRBJ1-5; 7 nucleotides align to TRBD1. CDR1 and CDR2 from the germline V gene are MDHEN and SYDVKM. The CDR3 contains 15 residues. Trimming took 6 bases from V and 0 from J; bases not matched to a gene: 5. This chain's CDR3 is CASRSGQLSNQPQHF. As DNA, the CDR3 is TGTGCCAGCAGATCGGGACAGCTTAGCAATCAGCCCCAGCATTTT. Together with reference TRBV28 and TRBJ1-5, the CDR3 gives the full variable domain: DVKVTQSSRYLVKRTGEKVFLECVQDMDHENMFWYRQDPGLGLRLIYFSYDVKMKEKGDIPEGYSVSREKKERFSLILESASTNQTSMYLCASRSGQLSNQPQHFGDGTRLSIL.

The rearrangement joins TRBV5-1 to TRBJ2-7; 10 nucleotides match TRBD2. Germline loops: CDR1 SGHRS, CDR2 YFSETQ. Trimming at V came to 2 bases and at J to 0 bases, leaving 2 bases not matched to a gene. The CDR3 spans 15 residues. The DNA for the CDR3 is TGCGCCAGCAGCTTAGCGGGAGGGAGCTCCTACGAGCAGTACTTC. Translated, it gives CASSLAGGSSYEQYF.